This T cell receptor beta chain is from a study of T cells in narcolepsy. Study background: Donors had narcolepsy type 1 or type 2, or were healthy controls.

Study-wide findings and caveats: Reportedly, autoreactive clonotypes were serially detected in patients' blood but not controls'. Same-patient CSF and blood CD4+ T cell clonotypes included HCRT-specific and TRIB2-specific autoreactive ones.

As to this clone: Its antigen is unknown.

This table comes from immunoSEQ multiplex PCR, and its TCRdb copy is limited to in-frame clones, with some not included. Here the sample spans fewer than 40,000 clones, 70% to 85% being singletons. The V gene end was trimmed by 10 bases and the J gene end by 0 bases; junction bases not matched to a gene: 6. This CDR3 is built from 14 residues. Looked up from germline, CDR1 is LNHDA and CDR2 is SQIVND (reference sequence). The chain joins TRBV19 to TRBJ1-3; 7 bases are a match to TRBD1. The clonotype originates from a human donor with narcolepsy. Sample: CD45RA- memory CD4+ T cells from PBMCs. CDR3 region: CATGQSRSGNTIYF. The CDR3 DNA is TGTGCCACGGGACAGTCGCGCTCTGGAAACACCATATATTTT.